Given below is one TCR beta chain in context. The antigen remains unidentified. This sample stems from a study of cytomegalovirus exposure and HLA in healthy donors. General study points: A missense DCLRE1C variant was associated with V- and J-gene trimming of TCR beta chains in a later analysis, and an independent cohort replicated the association. In a later analysis, TCR association rates varied by HLA locus: DRB1 most, HLA-C fewest.

J gave up 6 bases and V 2 bases, and 10 bases lay outside the gene matches. The CDR3 totals 16 residues. CDR1 SGHTA and CDR2 FQGNSA come from the germline V gene. The PCR ran on 60 Vbeta and 13 Jbeta primers. Sequenced by immunoSEQ multiplex PCR; TCRdb stores in-frame clones only, minus some. This table holds fewer than 200,000 clones, about 80% found once. The J gene is TRBJ1-2, the V gene TRBV7-2; 9 nucleotides line up with TRBD1. The specimen sequenced was PBMCs. This receptor was identified in a woman aged 50 to 60 in good health and CMV-seronegative. The CDR3 DNA reads TGTGCCAGCAGCTTATTAAGACAGGGGGACTTCGATGGCTACACCTTC. This codes for CASSLLRQGDFDGYTF.